This T cell receptor beta chain emerged from a study of blood T cell repertoires in COVID-19. CDR3 length: 13 residues. Germline V gene lookup returns CDR1 MDHEN and CDR2 SYDVKM. V lost 5 bases and J lost 9; bases outside the gene matches: 4. Profiled with immunoSEQ multiplex PCR; TCRdb holds only in-frame clones, not every one. The sample includes more than 250,000 clones, 85% of them seen just once. The source of this sequence is a man aged 45 to 65 with active or convalescent COVID-19. Sequenced material: peripheral blood. V gene TRBV28 combines with J gene TRBJ1-6; the match to TRBD1 covers 7 bases. Written as DNA, the CDR3 is TGTGCCAGCAGTCAGGGGGGAGGTTCACCCCTCCACTTT. It specifies CASSQGGGSPLHF.